This TCR beta chain was retrieved from a study of blood T cell repertoires in COVID-19. Study at large: Acute-phase and convalescent COVID-19 samples originated in the United States, Italy and Spain. PBMCs, B-cell-depleted T cells, or T cells were the source of the cDNA or gDNA that made up the material.

This clone is a singleton in its sample. Original data processing: Amplifying reference gene primers gave estimates of nucleated cell counts. Here immunoSEQ multiplex PCR was the method, and the copy in TCRdb shows in-frame clones only, minus some. V, J and clone size were drawn from that table, and D and trimming were deduced from the DNA. The sample holds tens of thousands of clones, 70% to 90% seen once. CDR1 is GTSNPN and CDR2 is SVGIG in the germline V gene (reference sequence). Unmatched junction bases numbered 6, after V lost 2 bases and J lost 7 bases. The CDR3 covers 14 residues. This clonotype was obtained from a man older than 75 with acute or convalescent COVID-19. Sequencing input: peripheral blood. The chain combines TRBV30 with TRBJ1-4; 8 bases fit TRBD1. In DNA, the CDR3 is TGTGCCTGGAGTCTCCTCGGACAGGGTGAAAAACTGTTTTTT. Its translation: CAWSLLGQGEKLFF.